These 31 T cell receptor beta chains share one sample of origin, sequenced in a study of shared clonotypes between healthy human individuals. Some clones are missing from TCRdb's copy, which holds only in-frame ones; the method was immunoSEQ multiplex PCR. Of more than 150,000 clones detected, roughly 70% appear once; the ten largest clones hold about 10%. The sequencing input was memory CD4+ T cells sorted from blood. This sample's subset: CD45RA-negative fraction. These receptors came from a man aged 25 to 45 in good health.

The chain links TRBV4-1 to TRBJ1-5; D is uncertain. Germline-derived CDR1 and CDR2 are MGHRA and YSYEKL. V was shortened by 4 bases and J by 0 bases, with 16 bases between the two germline ends. This CDR3 contains 17 residues. The CDR3 DNA reads TGCGCCAGCAGCCCGTTTGAAACAGAACCTAGCAATCAGCCCCAGCATTTT. It is translated as CASSPFETEPSNQPQHF.

This clone was seen just once. This chain uses TRBV7-9 with TRBJ1-4; TRBD1 matches 9 bases. Germline V lookup: CDR1 SEHNR, CDR2 FQNEAQ (reference sequence). J lost 4 bases, V lost 5 bases, and 8 bases had no gene match. This CDR3 has 16 amino acids. Here the CDR3 reads CASSRDRVGFNEKLFF. The CDR3 bases are TGTGCCAGCAGCCGGGACAGGGTGGGGTTTAATGAAAAACTGTTTTTT.

The table lists this clone with a few counts. The chain couples TRBV5-4 to TRBJ2-6; tentatively, D is TRBD1 (6 bases). Trimming cost V 4 bases and J 5 bases, with 16 bases left between them. The germline V gene encodes CDR1 SGHNT and CDR2 YYREEE (reference sequence). This CDR3 has 16 residues. The DNA of the CDR3 is TGTGCCAGCAGCGGGGGCCGAGGGGTCTGGGCCAACGTCCTGACTTTC. This encodes CASSGGRGVWANVLTF.

The chain employs TRBV2 and TRBJ2-1; 8 bases are a match to TRBD1. Trimming at V came to 5 bases and at J to 8 bases, leaving 5 bases not matched to a gene. CDR3 length equals 13 residues. The germline V gene encodes CDR1 SNHLY and CDR2 FYNNEI. The CDR3 DNA reads as TGTGCCAGCAGTCCGACAGGGGTCCATGAGCAGTTCTTC. Protein product: CASSPTGVHEQFF.

For the CDR3, the DNA is TGTGCCAGCAGCGCCGGACTAGCGCTTGGGGAGCAGTTCTTC. Protein product: CASSAGLALGEQFF. The chain carries TRBV9 and TRBJ2-1, with 9 positions matching TRBD2. This CDR3 comprises 14 residues. Losses at the gene ends were 3 bases for V and 10 bases for J; bases not matched to a gene: 8. Germline CDR1 is SGDLS and CDR2 is YYNGEE.

This chain links TRBV11-2 with TRBJ2-7; tentatively, D is TRBD2 (6 bases). Germline V gives CDR1 SGHAT, CDR2 FQNNGV. The CDR3 loop spans 15 amino acids. V lost 1 base and J lost 0, with 10 bases in between. The CDR3 is CASSLGAGNSYEQYF. CDR3 sequence (DNA): TGTGCCAGCAGCTTAGGGGCGGGAAACTCCTACGAGCAGTACTTC.

The chain combines TRBV5-1 with TRBJ2-3; maybe TRBD2 (5 bases). CDR3 length: 14 residues. Trimming removed 0 bases from V and 5 bases from J, with 10 bases in between. Germline V CDR1 and CDR2: SGHRS, YFSETQ. CDR3 loop: CASSLVVARDTQYF. CDR3 sequence (DNA): TGCGCCAGCAGCTTGGTGGTAGCGAGAGATACGCAGTATTTT.

The CDR3 sequence: CASSLDDGTVNEQFF. The CDR3 bases are TGTGCCAGCAGCTTGGATGACGGGACGGTCAATGAGCAGTTCTTC. The genes are TRBV5-5 and TRBJ2-1, with D perhaps given as TRBD1 or TRBD2 (5 bases each). Trimming shortened V by 0 bases and J by 6 bases, and 13 bases separated the two germline ends. The length of the CDR3 is 15 residues. The germline gives CDR1 SGHKS, CDR2 YYEKEE (reference sequence). Complete variable domain (other parts from reference TRBV5-5 and TRBJ2-1): DAGVTQSPTHLIKTRGQQVTLRCSPISGHKSVSWYQQVLGQGPQFIFQYYEKEERGRGNFPDRFSARQFPNYSSELNVNALLLGDSALYLCASSLDDGTVNEQFFGPGTRLTVL.

This clone was observed a handful of times. The rearrangement joins TRBV29-1 to TRBJ1-1, with a tentative D call TRBD1 (5 bases). The germline V gene has CDR1 SQVTM and CDR2 ANQGSEA. This CDR3 is 13 amino acids long. Trimming stripped 4 bases from V and 0 bases from J, with 9 bases between. In DNA form, the CDR3 reads TGCAGCGTTGCGGGACTCCTGAACACTGAAGCTTTCTTT. The encoded protein is CSVAGLLNTEAFF.

The CDR3 is CASSLGEPYNEQFF. In nucleotides, the CDR3 is TGCGCCAGCAGCTTGGGGGAACCCTACAATGAGCAGTTCTTC. V gene TRBV5-1 combines with J gene TRBJ2-1, with no clear D. This CDR3 contains 14 residues. The germline V and J ends were trimmed by 0 bases and 2 bases, with 6 bases remaining between them. Germline V gene data show CDR1 as SGHRS and CDR2 as YFSETQ.

The chain is built from TRBV5-4 and TRBJ2-7, with TRBD1 matching over 8 bases. Trimming cost V 0 bases and J 5 bases; bases outside gene matches: 7. Germline loops: CDR1 SGHNT, CDR2 YYREEE (reference sequence). The CDR3 consists of 15 residues. The CDR3 DNA follows: TGTGCCAGCAGCTTGGCCGAGACAGGGGTCCACGAGCAGTACTTC. Translation gives CASSLAETGVHEQYF.

The rearrangement links TRBV27 to TRBJ2-1; no firm D call. CDR1 and CDR2 from the germline V gene are MNHEY and SMNVEV (reference sequence). With 6 bases removed from V and 0 bases from J, the gap between germline ends came to 9 bases. The CDR3 contains 14 residues. CDR3 nucleotides: TGTGCCAGCAGCCGCCAACTCTCCTACAATGAGCAGTTCTTC. Its protein product is CASSRQLSYNEQFF.

This clone was observed many times. This rearrangement joins TRBV2 to TRBJ1-5; D gene unclear. The germline gives CDR1 SNHLY, CDR2 FYNNEI. V lost 7 bases to trimming and J lost 2 bases, with 12 bases between them. The CDR3 consists of 14 residues. In DNA, the CDR3 is TGTGCCAGCAAGTGGGCTGGTGGCAATCAGCCCCAGCATTTT. It encodes CASKWAGGNQPQHF. Full variable domain (rest looked up from reference TRBV2 and TRBJ1-5): EPEVTQTPSHQVTQMGQEVILRCVPISNHLYFYWYRQILGQKVEFLVSFYNNEISEKSEIFDDQFSVERPDGSNFTLKIRSTKLEDSAMYFCASKWAGGNQPQHFGDGTRLSIL.

The chain combines TRBV10-3 with TRBJ1-5; D is possibly TRBD1 (5 bases). The V gene lost 5 bases and the J gene lost 4 bases, with 12 bases spanning the gap. The CDR3 spans 14 residues. Germline lookup yields CDR1 ENHRY and CDR2 SYGVKD. The CDR3 coding sequence is TGTGCCATCAGTCTCGATTGGGGGAATCAGCCCCAGCATTTT. Translated: CAISLDWGNQPQHF.

This chain connects TRBV6-5 to TRBJ1-1; TRBD1 might be the D (6 bases). Trimming left V 2 bases short and J 10 bases short, with 11 bases between. Germline V gives CDR1 MNHEY, CDR2 SVGAGI. The CDR3 runs 12 residues. CDR3 protein: CASSYGGGVAFF. For the CDR3, the DNA is TGTGCCAGCAGTTACGGCGGGGGCGTAGCTTTCTTT.

The V gene is TRBV9, the J gene TRBJ2-5; TRBD2 agrees at 8 bases. Germline CDR1 reads SGDLS; CDR2 reads YYNGEE. The CDR3 has 14 residues. V was clipped by 4 bases and J by 5 bases; unmatched bases: 7. CDR3 loop: CASSFGLAGETQYF. Written as DNA, the CDR3 is TGTGCCAGCAGCTTCGGACTAGCTGGGGAGACCCAGTACTTC. The full variable domain, in which reference TRBV9 and TRBJ2-5 provide the parts outside the CDR3, is DSGVTQTPKHLITATGQRVTLRCSPRSGDLSVYWYQQSLDQGLQFLIQYYNGEERAKGNILERFSAQQFPDLHSELNLSSLELGDSALYFCASSFGLAGETQYFGPGTRLLVL.

A few counts support this clone. The chain has TRBV6-5 and TRBJ1-1; D gene unclear. The V gene lost 7 bases and the J gene lost 1 base, with 10 bases spanning the gap. CDR1 is MNHEY, CDR2 SVGAGI, per germline. There are 13 residues in the CDR3. CDR3 nucleotides: TGTGCCAGCATGGTTCGCAAGAACACTGAAGCTTTCTTT. It yields the protein CASMVRKNTEAFF.

The chain links TRBV2 to TRBJ2-3; 8 bases are a match to TRBD2. Germline-derived CDR1 and CDR2 are SNHLY and FYNNEI. CDR3 size: 15 residues. Unmatched junction bases numbered 10, after V lost 5 bases and J lost 6 bases. The CDR3 loop is CASSRNSGDLDTQYF. The CDR3 nucleotides read TGTGCCAGCAGTCGAAATAGCGGGGATTTGGATACGCAGTATTTT.

The chain combines TRBV2 with TRBJ2-7; no reliable D call. Germline CDR1 reads SNHLY; CDR2 reads FYNNEI. This CDR3 is built from 11 residues. V lost 5 bases and J 6 bases, leaving 8 bases between the germline ends. The CDR3 protein is CASSPQAEQYF. The CDR3 nucleotides are TGTGCCAGCAGTCCCCAGGCCGAGCAGTACTTC.

The chain recombines TRBV18 with TRBJ2-7, with TRBD1 matching over 7 bases. CDR1 KGHSH and CDR2 LQKENI come from the germline V gene. The junction had 13 bases not matched to a gene; V was cut back by 4 bases and J by 7 bases. CDR3 length: 15 residues. The CDR3 region is CASSQSPDRVTEQYF. Written as DNA, the CDR3 is TGTGCCAGCTCACAGAGCCCTGACAGGGTTACTGAGCAGTACTTC.

This clone has just a few counts. V usage is TRBV5-1 and J usage is TRBJ2-7; no clear D gene. Looked up from germline, CDR1 is SGHRS and CDR2 is YFSETQ. CDR3 length: 15 residues. V was shortened by 1 base and J by 2 bases, with 13 bases between the two germline ends. The CDR3 is CASSLRTGETYEQYF. The CDR3 DNA is TGCGCCAGCAGCTTGAGAACGGGCGAAACCTACGAGCAGTACTTC.

The genes are TRBV7-2 and TRBJ2-7; 9 bases fit TRBD2. V trimming: 4 bases; J trimming: 5 bases; junction bases outside the gene matches: 6. Germline CDR1 SGHTA, CDR2 FQGNSA. CDR3 length: 14 amino acids. Written as DNA, the CDR3 is TGTGCCAGCAGCTCACCGGGACTAGCAGACGAGCAGTACTTC. It translates to CASSSPGLADEQYF.

CDR3 loop: CASSVDGAGVKNIQYF. CDR3 in DNA: TGTGCCAGCAGCGTTGACGGGGCGGGAGTCAAAAACATTCAGTACTTC. The J gene is TRBJ2-4, the V gene TRBV9, with 7 nucleotides matching TRBD2. The V gene's germline CDR1 is SGDLS and CDR2 YYNGEE. The CDR3 extends over 16 amino acids. Germline trimming cut 2 bases from V and 3 bases from J; bases unmatched to any gene: 8.

The V call is TRBV11-1, the J call TRBJ2-5; 9 nucleotides align to TRBD1. The CDR3 has 14 residues. Per germline, CDR1 SGHAT and CDR2 FQDESV (reference sequence). Losses at the gene ends were 2 bases for V and 4 bases for J; bases not matched to a gene: 2. As DNA, the CDR3 is TGTGCCAGCAGCTTAAAGGACAGGGGAGAGACCCAGTACTTC. As protein: CASSLKDRGETQYF.

This rearrangement joins TRBV28 to TRBJ2-5, with D possibly being TRBD2 (6 bases). Trimming cost V 8 bases and J 5 bases, with 12 bases left between them. Germline CDR1 and CDR2: MDHEN and SYDVKM. The CDR3 runs to 12 residues. The CDR3 protein is CASGSGRETQYF. The CDR3 DNA reads TGTGCCAGCGGGTCAGGGAGGGAGACCCAGTACTTC.

The chain is built from TRBV5-5 and TRBJ2-5; 12 nucleotides align to TRBD2. CDR3 length: 15 amino acids. The ends lost 1 base at V and 4 bases at J; junction bases unmatched: 2. Germline V lookup: CDR1 SGHKS, CDR2 YYEKEE (reference sequence). The CDR3 loop is CASSLLGLAGETQYF. The DNA for the CDR3 is TGTGCCAGCAGCTTGCTGGGACTAGCGGGAGAGACCCAGTACTTC. The complete variable domain, with remaining parts taken from reference TRBV5-5 and TRBJ2-5, reads DAGVTQSPTHLIKTRGQQVTLRCSPISGHKSVSWYQQVLGQGPQFIFQYYEKEERGRGNFPDRFSARQFPNYSSELNVNALLLGDSALYLCASSLLGLAGETQYFGPGTRLLVL.

This chain connects TRBV10-3 to TRBJ1-1, with 7 bases lining up with TRBD1. The V segment lost 8 bases and the J segment 0 bases; nucleotides outside the gene matches: 6. The CDR3 runs 14 residues. Germline CDR1 and CDR2: ENHRY and SYGVKD. CDR3 bases: TGTGCCATCTGGGACAGTACTATGAACACTGAAGCTTTCTTT. Amino acids: CAIWDSTMNTEAFF.

This clone was detected only a few times. The chain uses TRBV2 and TRBJ2-7; 10 bases are shared with TRBD1. This CDR3 is 12 amino acids long. The germline V gene encodes CDR1 SNHLY and CDR2 FYNNEI. With V trimmed by 6 bases and J by 5 bases, 1 base remained unmatched. The CDR3, as DNA: TGTGCCAGCAGGGACAGGGGGGACGAGCAGTACTTC. Protein product: CASRDRGDEQYF. Full variable domain (missing parts from reference TRBV2 and TRBJ2-7): EPEVTQTPSHQVTQMGQEVILRCVPISNHLYFYWYRQILGQKVEFLVSFYNNEISEKSEIFDDQFSVERPDGSNFTLKIRSTKLEDSAMYFCASRDRGDEQYFGPGTRLTVT.

This rearrangement joins TRBV11-2 to TRBJ2-1, with 9 bases fitting TRBD2. Trimming removed 3 bases from V and 5 bases from J; junction bases left unmatched: 11. This CDR3 is 17 amino acids long. Germline V gene data show CDR1 as SGHAT and CDR2 as FQNNGV. The DNA of the CDR3 is TGTGCCAGCAGCTTCGCGGGAGGGCCGGCCCACCACAATGAGCAGTTCTTC. Amino acids: CASSFAGGPAHHNEQFF. Together with reference TRBV11-2 and TRBJ2-1, the CDR3 gives the full variable domain: EAGVAQSPRYKIIEKRQSVAFWCNPISGHATLYWYQQILGQGPKLLIQFQNNGVVDDSQLPKDRFSAERLKGVDSTLKIQPAKLEDSAVYLCASSFAGGPAHHNEQFFGPGTRLTVL.

This chain joins TRBV10-1 and TRBJ1-4, with 7 bases aligning to TRBD1. The germline V gene encodes CDR1 WNHNN and CDR2 SYGVQD (reference sequence). J lost 5 bases, V lost 5 bases, and 2 bases had no gene match. The length of the CDR3 is 13 residues. The CDR3 protein is CASSRDRNEKLFF. In DNA, the CDR3 is TGCGCCAGCAGTCGGGACAGAAATGAAAAACTGTTTTTT.

The rearrangement uses TRBV25-1 and TRBJ2-1; a weak D match, TRBD2 (6 bases). This CDR3 has 15 amino acids. Trimming pared 0 bases from V and 4 bases from J, leaving 10 bases between. The germline V gene encodes CDR1 MGHDK and CDR2 SYGVNS. The CDR3 DNA reads as TGTGCCAGCAGTGAATATCGGAGGGGTTACAATGAGCAGTTCTTC. Residues: CASSEYRRGYNEQFF.